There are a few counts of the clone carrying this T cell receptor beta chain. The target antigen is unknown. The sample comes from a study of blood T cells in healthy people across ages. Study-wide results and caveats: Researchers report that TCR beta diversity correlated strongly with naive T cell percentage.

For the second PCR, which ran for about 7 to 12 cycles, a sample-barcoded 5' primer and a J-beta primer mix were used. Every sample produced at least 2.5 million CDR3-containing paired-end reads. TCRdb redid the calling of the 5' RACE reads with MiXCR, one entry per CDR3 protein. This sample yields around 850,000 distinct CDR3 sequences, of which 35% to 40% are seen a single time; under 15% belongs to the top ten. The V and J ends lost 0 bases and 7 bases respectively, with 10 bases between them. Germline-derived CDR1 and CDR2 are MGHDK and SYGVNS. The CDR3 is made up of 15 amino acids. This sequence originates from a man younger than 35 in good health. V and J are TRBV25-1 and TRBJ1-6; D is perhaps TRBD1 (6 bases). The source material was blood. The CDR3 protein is CASSEYSGENSPLHF. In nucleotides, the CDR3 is TGTGCCAGCAGTGAATATTCAGGGGAGAATTCACCCCTCCACTTT.